What follows are 29 T cell receptor beta chains derived from one specimen sequenced in a study of OX40 agonist ivuxolimab in advanced cancers. Clones were sequenced by immunoSEQ multiplex PCR, and TCRdb holds only the in-frame ones, with some missing. The sample contains tens of thousands of clones, nearly 95% of which appear only once. This specimen was CD4+ or CD8+ T cells sorted from blood, taken in a trial of the OX40 agonist ivuxolimab. Receptors originate from an adult with an advanced solid tumor such as melanoma, head and neck, liver or kidney cancer.

The V call is TRBV15, the J call TRBJ2-2; D remains unclear. The V gene lost 4 bases and the J gene lost 1 base, with 13 bases spanning the gap. This CDR3 spans 16 amino acids. CDR1 is LNHNV and CDR2 is YYDKDF in the germline V gene (reference sequence). The CDR3 here is CATSIPGLRNTGELFF. The CDR3 DNA follows: TGTGCCACCAGCATACCGGGCCTACGGAACACCGGGGAGCTGTTTTTT.

This chain joins TRBV11-2 and TRBJ2-1, with a tentative D call TRBD2 (5 bases). CDR3 length: 16 amino acids. The germline V gene encodes CDR1 SGHAT and CDR2 FQNNGV. V lost 1 base and J lost 0, with 10 bases in between. The CDR3 sequence: CASSLGGGRSYNEQFF. The CDR3 DNA follows: TGTGCCAGCAGCTTAGGAGGCGGGCGCTCCTACAATGAGCAGTTCTTC.

The chain uses TRBV27 and TRBJ1-6, with TRBD1 as a possible D gene (5 bases). CDR3 length equals 14 residues. Trimming took off 5 bases at V and 8 bases at J, with 13 bases between the two ends. The germline CDR1 and CDR2 sequences are MNHEY and SMNVEV (reference sequence). The CDR3, as DNA: TGTGCCAGCAGTCCTCGGGGGACCTATTCACCCCTCCACTTT. It encodes CASSPRGTYSPLHF.

This clone was seen a single time. The V and J genes are TRBV5-1 and TRBJ2-3, with TRBD2 matching over 8 bases. The CDR3 is 14 residues long. Germline V gene data show CDR1 as SGHRS and CDR2 as YFSETQ. The ends lost 3 bases at V and 6 bases at J; junction bases unmatched: 6. The CDR3 region is CASSSLAARDTQYF. CDR3 in DNA: TGCGCCAGCAGCTCACTAGCGGCTCGGGATACGCAGTATTTT. The full variable domain, completed using reference TRBV5-1 and TRBJ2-3, is KAGVTQTPRYLIKTRGQQVTLSCSPISGHRSVSWYQQTPGQGLQFLFEYFSETQRNKGNFPGRFSGRQFSNSRSEMNVSTLELGDSALYLCASSSLAARDTQYFGPGTRLTVL.

This rearrangement joins TRBV19 to TRBJ2-1; 7 bases are a match to TRBD2. Germline CDR1 is LNHDA and CDR2 is SQIVND (reference sequence). After removal of 2 bases from V and 7 bases from J, the junction contained 8 bases not matched to a gene. The CDR3 runs 15 residues. The CDR3 loop reads CASSISSGAGNEQFF. The CDR3 nucleotides read TGTGCCAGTAGTATATCAAGCGGGGCAGGTAATGAGCAGTTCTTC. Based on the CDR3 plus reference TRBV19 and TRBJ2-1, the full variable domain is DGGITQSPKYLFRKEGQNVTLSCEQNLNHDAMYWYRQDPGQGLRLIYYSQIVNDFQKGDIAEGYSVSREKKESFPLTVTSAQKNPTAFYLCASSISSGAGNEQFFGPGTRLTVL.

The CDR3 here is CASGGQPYEQYF. The CDR3, as DNA: TGCGCCAGCGGGGGACAGCCTTACGAGCAGTACTTC. The rearrangement uses TRBV10-2 and TRBJ2-7; 7 nucleotides agree with TRBD1. V was pared by 8 bases and J by 4 bases, with 5 bases of the junction left unmatched. The CDR3 has 12 amino acids. Germline V CDR1 and CDR2: WSHSY, SAAADI.

This clone was counted between two and nine times. CDR3 loop: CASSESGRVYGYTF. CDR3 coding DNA: TGCGCCAGCAGTGAGTCCGGCAGGGTCTATGGCTACACCTTC. The chain combines TRBV10-1 with TRBJ1-2, with D perhaps TRBD1 (5 bases). Between the trimmed V and J ends, which lost 0 bases and 4 bases, there was a span of 9 bases. The germline V gene encodes CDR1 WNHNN and CDR2 SYGVQD (reference sequence). The CDR3 is 14 residues long.

The CDR3 protein is CASSYSGPYEQYF. CDR3 bases: TGTGCCAGCAGTTACTCGGGTCCCTACGAGCAGTACTTC. This chain connects TRBV6-5 to TRBJ2-7; D remains unclear. CDR1 is MNHEY and CDR2 is SVGAGI in the germline V gene. Trimming cost V 0 bases and J 2 bases, with 5 bases left between them. CDR3 length: 13 residues.

The chain links TRBV6-5 to TRBJ2-1; D gene ambiguous. The V end lost 4 bases, the J end lost 5 bases, and 9 bases lay between the germline ends. Germline CDR1 MNHEY, CDR2 SVGAGI. CDR3 length: 13 residues. CDR3 DNA sequence: TGTGCCAGCAGTTTATCTGGGGACAATGAGCAGTTCTTC. Encoded protein: CASSLSGDNEQFF.

The chain joins TRBV2 to TRBJ1-4; the D is unclear. From germline, CDR1 is SNHLY and CDR2 FYNNEI. V lost 3 bases and J lost 0, with 11 bases in between. The CDR3 loop spans 16 amino acids. The CDR3, as DNA: TGTGCCAGCAGTGAGTGGGAATCTTCAACTAATGAAAAACTGTTTTTT. As protein: CASSEWESSTNEKLFF.

V gene TRBV5-6 combines with J gene TRBJ1-1; TRBD1 matches at 7 bases. CDR1 SGHDT and CDR2 YYEEEE come from the germline V gene. The V segment lost 0 bases and the J segment 1 base; nucleotides outside the gene matches: 9. The CDR3 has 17 amino acids. In DNA form, the CDR3 reads TGTGCCAGCAGCTTGGAGGGACAGTATATCCCGAACACTGAAGCTTTCTTT. This sequence encodes CASSLEGQYIPNTEAFF. Complete variable domain (other parts from reference TRBV5-6 and TRBJ1-1): DAGVTQSPTHLIKTRGQQVTLRCSPKSGHDTVSWYQQALGQGPQFIFQYYEEEERQRGNFPDRFSGHQFPNYSSELNVNALLLGDSALYLCASSLEGQYIPNTEAFFGQGTRLTVV.

This chain connects TRBV28 to TRBJ1-5; D gene uncertain. Trimming removed 8 bases from V and 5 bases from J, with 25 bases in between. Germline V gene sequence: CDR1 MDHEN, CDR2 SYDVKM. The length of the CDR3 is 17 residues. The CDR3: CASGLPWDYSPDQPQHF. CDR3 in DNA: TGTGCCAGCGGCCTCCCCTGGGATTACTCGCCCGATCAGCCCCAGCATTTT.

In its sample, this clone was seen once. The chain combines TRBV14 with TRBJ2-3; D remains unclear. Germline loops: CDR1 SGHDN, CDR2 FVKESK. V was pared by 2 bases and J by 0 bases, with 9 bases between. The CDR3 spans 15 residues. The CDR3 loop is CASSQRVASTDTQYF. In DNA form, the CDR3 reads TGTGCCAGCAGCCAAAGGGTTGCTAGCACAGATACGCAGTATTTT. Looking up the rest from reference TRBV14 and TRBJ2-3 gives the full variable domain: EAGVTQFPSHSVIEKGQTVTLRCDPISGHDNLYWYRRVMGKEIKFLLHFVKESKQDESGMPNNRFLAERTGGTYSTLKVQPAELEDSGVYFCASSQRVASTDTQYFGPGTRLTVL.

This chain links TRBV27 with TRBJ1-3; 7 nucleotides line up with TRBD1. The germline V gene encodes CDR1 MNHEY and CDR2 SMNVEV (reference sequence). Germline trimming cut 5 bases from V and 0 bases from J; bases unmatched to any gene: 4. The CDR3 sequence is 15 residues long. CDR3 sequence: CASSLRGGSGNTIYF. In nucleotides, the CDR3 is TGTGCCAGCAGTCTCAGGGGGGGCTCTGGAAACACCATATATTTT.

This clone showed up just once. The gene calls are TRBV2 and TRBJ2-5, with D possibly TRBD2 on 7 matching bases. Germline V lookup: CDR1 SNHLY, CDR2 FYNNEI. The CDR3 runs 15 residues. The V end lost 4 bases, the J end lost 0 bases, and 12 bases lay between the germline ends. CDR3 in amino acids: CASSVGGADQETQYF. The DNA of the CDR3 is TGTGCCAGCAGTGTAGGGGGGGCCGACCAAGAGACCCAGTACTTC.

This rearrangement joins TRBV27 to TRBJ1-6, with 7 nucleotides matching TRBD1. V lost 2 bases and J lost 0; bases outside the gene matches: 4. This CDR3 is built from 17 residues. Germline lookup yields CDR1 MNHEY and CDR2 SMNVEV (reference sequence). The CDR3 region has the DNA TGTGCCAGCAGTTTAAAGGGGGCTGACTCCTATAATTCACCCCTCCACTTT. The encoded protein is CASSLKGADSYNSPLHF.

The chain combines TRBV27 with TRBJ2-3; 9 bases are a match to TRBD2. The V and J ends lost 2 bases and 11 bases, in that order; junction bases with no gene match: 11. This CDR3 is built from 15 residues. CDR1 and CDR2 (germline): MNHEY, SMNVEV (reference sequence). CDR3 sequence: CASSLVAGGTRVQYF. Here the CDR3 DNA reads TGTGCCAGCAGTTTAGTTGCGGGAGGGACCCGTGTGCAGTATTTT.

The genes are TRBV28 and TRBJ1-5; 12 positions match TRBD1. The CDR3 is 16 amino acids. Germline CDR1 and CDR2: MDHEN and SYDVKM. V lost 3 bases, J lost 4 bases, and 4 bases stayed unmatched. The CDR3 DNA reads as TGTGCCAGCAGTTTCGGGGGACAGGGGGCAAATCAGCCCCAGCATTTT. As protein: CASSFGGQGANQPQHF.

The chain combines TRBV4-1 with TRBJ2-1; 7 nucleotides line up with TRBD2. There are 16 residues in the CDR3. Germline values: CDR1 MGHRA, CDR2 YSYEKL. With V trimmed by 4 bases and J by 8 bases, 14 bases remained unmatched. The CDR3 here is CASSLRLAGEHYEQFF. For the CDR3, the DNA is TGCGCCAGCAGCCTCAGGCTCGCGGGAGAACATTATGAGCAGTTCTTC.

V gene TRBV5-4 combines with J gene TRBJ1-3; the match to TRBD1 covers 9 bases. The CDR3 is 18 amino acids. The germline gives CDR1 SGHNT, CDR2 YYREEE (reference sequence). With V trimmed by 1 base and J by 0 bases, 8 bases remained unmatched. CDR3 sequence (DNA): TGTGCCAGCAGCTTGTGGGGGACAGGGCCCGGCTCTGGAAACACCATATATTTT. Translating gives CASSLWGTGPGSGNTIYF. The full variable domain, its missing parts supplied by reference TRBV5-4 and TRBJ1-3, is ETGVTQSPTHLIKTRGQQVTLRCSSQSGHNTVSWYQQALGQGPQFIFQYYREEENGRGNFPPRFSGLQFPNYSSELNVNALELDDSALYLCASSLWGTGPGSGNTIYFGEGSWLTVV.

Details on this clone: The junction departs from germline at one end; a sequencing error may be responsible. The chain recombines TRBV7-7 with TRBJ2-5; D might be TRBD1 (6 bases). The CDR3 totals 14 residues. Germline V gene data show CDR1 as SSHAT and CDR2 as FNYEAQ (reference sequence). The CDR3 DNA follows: TGTGCTAGCAGCTCCGGGACACTCCAAGAGACCCAGTACTTC. As protein: CASSSGTLQETQYF.

The J gene is TRBJ1-1, the V gene TRBV14; D is unresolved. V was trimmed by 1 base and J by 4 bases, leaving 13 bases between them. The CDR3 is 15 residues long. Germline V CDR1 and CDR2: SGHDN, FVKESK. CDR3 DNA sequence: TGTGCCAGCAGCCAAGTACCGGCAGGCCCCACTGAAGCTTTCTTT. This codes for CASSQVPAGPTEAFF. Looking up the rest from reference TRBV14 and TRBJ1-1 gives the full variable domain: EAGVTQFPSHSVIEKGQTVTLRCDPISGHDNLYWYRRVMGKEIKFLLHFVKESKQDESGMPNNRFLAERTGGTYSTLKVQPAELEDSGVYFCASSQVPAGPTEAFFGQGTRLTVV.

This chain uses TRBV5-4 with TRBJ2-7, with D hard to call. The CDR3 spans 13 residues. V was trimmed by 2 bases and J by 6 bases, leaving 12 bases between them. Germline CDR1 is SGHNT and CDR2 is YYREEE (reference sequence). The CDR3 protein is CASSFHISSEQYF. CDR3 bases: TGTGCCAGCAGCTTTCACATCTCGTCCGAGCAGTACTTC.

The gene calls are TRBV4-1 and TRBJ2-1; TRBD2 agrees at 10 bases. This CDR3 has 16 amino acids. V trimming: 1 base; J trimming: 5 bases; junction bases outside the gene matches: 5. The germline V gene encodes CDR1 MGHRA and CDR2 YSYEKL. This CDR3 is CASSQGRLAGDNEQFF. The CDR3 DNA is TGCGCCAGCAGCCAAGGTCGGCTAGCGGGAGACAATGAGCAGTTCTTC.

This clone came up once. V is TRBV4-3 and J is TRBJ1-1; 8 positions match TRBD1. The CDR3 is 19 amino acids. Germline CDR1 LGHNA, CDR2 YSLEER. V shed 4 bases and J 0 bases; nucleotides not matched to a gene: 16. Here the CDR3 DNA reads TGCGCCAGCAGCCGCAGACAGGGGAAAATCTCCTTTATGAACACTGAAGCTTTCTTT. Translation gives CASSRRQGKISFMNTEAFF.

The chain joins TRBV7-9 to TRBJ2-7; D might be TRBD2 (5 bases). Germline V gene lookup returns CDR1 SEHNR and CDR2 FQNEAQ (reference sequence). V lost 5 bases and J lost 5, with 16 bases in between. The CDR3 consists of 14 residues. The CDR3 nucleotides are TGTGCCAGCAGCCCCCCGAAGGGAGTGGACGAGCAGTACTTC. Residues: CASSPPKGVDEQYF.

This sequence joins TRBV9 and TRBJ2-5; the D is unclear. CDR3 length equals 9 residues. Germline loops: CDR1 SGDLS, CDR2 YYNGEE. V was pared by 7 bases and J by 5 bases, with 3 bases between. CDR3 nucleotide sequence: TGTGCCAGCGGGGAGACCCAGTACTTC. As protein: CASGETQYF.

The chain is built from TRBV19 and TRBJ2-7, with D unresolved. The CDR3 covers 11 residues. Germline-derived CDR1 and CDR2 are LNHDA and SQIVND (reference sequence). Trimming took off 6 bases at V and 4 bases at J, with 7 bases between the two ends. The CDR3 DNA sequence: TGTGCCAGTAGGGACGGTTACGAGCAGTACTTC. Protein: CASRDGYEQYF.

This clone was counted once. The chain employs TRBV19 and TRBJ2-1; weak D call: TRBD1 (6 bases). CDR3 length: 15 residues. CDR1 and CDR2 (germline): LNHDA, SQIVND (reference sequence). Trimming stripped 5 bases from V and 2 bases from J, with 13 bases between. DNA for the CDR3: TGTGCCAGTAGTGTTTTCGGGACACCCTACAATGAGCAGTTCTTC. Protein product: CASSVFGTPYNEQFF. Based on the CDR3 plus reference TRBV19 and TRBJ2-1, the full variable domain is DGGITQSPKYLFRKEGQNVTLSCEQNLNHDAMYWYRQDPGQGLRLIYYSQIVNDFQKGDIAEGYSVSREKKESFPLTVTSAQKNPTAFYLCASSVFGTPYNEQFFGPGTRLTVL.